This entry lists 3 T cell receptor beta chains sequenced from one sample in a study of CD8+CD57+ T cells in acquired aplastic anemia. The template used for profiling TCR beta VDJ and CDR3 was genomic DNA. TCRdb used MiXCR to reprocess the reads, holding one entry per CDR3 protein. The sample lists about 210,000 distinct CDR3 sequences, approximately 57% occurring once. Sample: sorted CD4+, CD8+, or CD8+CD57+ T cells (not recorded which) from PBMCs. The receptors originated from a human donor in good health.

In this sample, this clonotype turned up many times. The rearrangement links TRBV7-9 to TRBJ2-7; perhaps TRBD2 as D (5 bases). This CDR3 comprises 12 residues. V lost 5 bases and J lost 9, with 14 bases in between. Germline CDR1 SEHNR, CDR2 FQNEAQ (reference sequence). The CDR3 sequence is CASSKAALGQYF. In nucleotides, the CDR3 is TGTGCCAGCAGCAAAGCGGCTTTGGGGCAGTACTTC.

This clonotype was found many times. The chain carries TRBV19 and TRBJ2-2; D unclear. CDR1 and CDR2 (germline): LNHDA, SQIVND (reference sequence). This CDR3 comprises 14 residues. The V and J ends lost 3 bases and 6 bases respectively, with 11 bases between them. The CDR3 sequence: CASSIRLVAGELFF. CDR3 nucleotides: TGTGCCAGTAGTATTCGGCTTGTTGCCGGGGAGCTGTTTTTT.

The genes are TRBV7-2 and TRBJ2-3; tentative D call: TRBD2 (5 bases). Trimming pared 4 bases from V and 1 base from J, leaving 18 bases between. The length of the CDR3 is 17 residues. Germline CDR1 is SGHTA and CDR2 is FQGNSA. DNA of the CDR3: TGTGCCAGCAGCTCCCGCCTCAGCGGACCCGGCACAGATACGCAGTATTTT. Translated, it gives CASSSRLSGPGTDTQYF.